Below, 31 T cell receptor beta chains from the same sample are listed, as sequenced in a study of cytomegalovirus exposure and HLA in healthy donors. The assay was immunoSEQ multiplex PCR, and TCRdb's table has in-frame clones only and misses some. The table lists about 130,000 clones, about 90% of them singletons, with roughly 6.5% in the top ten. Sequenced: PBMCs. The source of these receptors is a woman younger than 45 in good health and CMV-seropositive.

The V gene is TRBV5-1, the J gene TRBJ2-1; D might be TRBD2 (6 bases). In germline, CDR1 is SGHRS, CDR2 YFSETQ. This CDR3 has 15 amino acids. Trimming removed 2 bases from V and 3 bases from J, with 12 bases in between. The CDR3 DNA is TGCGCCAGCAGCTTCTCTAGCGTGGGCTACAATGAGCAGTTCTTC. As protein: CASSFSSVGYNEQFF. Using reference TRBV5-1 and TRBJ2-1 for the parts outside the CDR3, the full variable domain is KAGVTQTPRYLIKTRGQQVTLSCSPISGHRSVSWYQQTPGQGLQFLFEYFSETQRNKGNFPGRFSGRQFSNSRSEMNVSTLELGDSALYLCASSFSSVGYNEQFFGPGTRLTVL.

V and J are TRBV7-3 and TRBJ2-5, with 10 bases fitting TRBD2. Germline loops: CDR1 SGHTA, CDR2 FQGTGA. The CDR3 is made up of 15 amino acids. The trim removed 5 bases at V and 3 bases at J, leaving 6 bases unmatched. CDR3 sequence reads: CASSVHSGRKETQYF. DNA for the CDR3: TGTGCCAGCAGCGTCCATAGCGGGAGGAAAGAGACCCAGTACTTC.

This clone came up once. The gene calls are TRBV11-1 and TRBJ1-5; maybe TRBD1 (5 bases). CDR1 and CDR2 (germline): SGHAT, FQDESV (reference sequence). The V and J ends lost 2 bases and 4 bases respectively, with 6 bases between them. The CDR3 extends over 13 amino acids. CDR3 protein: CASSLKGNQPQHF. CDR3 DNA: TGTGCCAGCAGCTTAAAGGGGAATCAGCCCCAGCATTTT.

The J gene is TRBJ2-1, the V gene TRBV5-1; maybe TRBD1 (6 bases). The CDR3 has 11 amino acids. Trimming took 4 bases from V and 10 from J, leaving 9 bases between them. The germline V gene has CDR1 SGHRS and CDR2 YFSETQ. CDR3 residues: CASSLGQEQFF. The DNA of the CDR3 is TGCGCCAGCAGCCTAGGACAGGAGCAGTTCTTC.

The chain joins TRBV4-1 to TRBJ1-5; D unresolved. Trimming took 1 base from V and 4 from J, leaving 8 bases between them. Germline V lookup: CDR1 MGHRA, CDR2 YSYEKL. The CDR3 is made up of 14 amino acids. This CDR3 is CASSQVTVNQPQHF. CDR3 DNA: TGCGCCAGCAGCCAAGTCACAGTGAATCAGCCCCAGCATTTT.

This chain connects TRBV7-2 to TRBJ2-5; TRBD2 is a possible D gene (6 bases). Germline-derived CDR1 and CDR2 are SGHTA and FQGNSA. V was cut by 1 base and J by 5 bases, with 11 bases left in between. This CDR3 has 14 amino acids. In DNA, the CDR3 is TGTGCCAGCAGCTTAGAACTAGCTAGCGAGACCCAGTACTTC. This gives the protein CASSLELASETQYF.

This CDR3 is CASSAQGDNTGELFF. CDR3 sequence (DNA): TGCGCCAGCAGCGCACAGGGTGACAACACCGGGGAGCTGTTTTTT. This chain links TRBV5-1 with TRBJ2-2; TRBD1 might be the D (6 bases). V was cut by 4 bases and J by 2 bases, with 12 bases left in between. Germline V gene sequence: CDR1 SGHRS, CDR2 YFSETQ. The CDR3 has 15 amino acids.

This chain connects TRBV7-9 to TRBJ2-2; 7 bases map to TRBD1. The CDR3 is 15 amino acids. Germline CDR1 and CDR2: SEHNR and FQNEAQ (reference sequence). V trimming: 6 bases; J trimming: 4 bases; junction bases outside the gene matches: 8. The CDR3 reads CASRGQYGGTGELFF. The DNA for the CDR3 is TGTGCCAGCAGGGGACAGTACGGCGGCACCGGGGAGCTGTTTTTT.

This chain links TRBV10-2 with TRBJ2-7, with 9 bases aligning to TRBD2. Per germline, CDR1 WSHSY and CDR2 SAAADI. V shed 10 bases and J 0 bases; nucleotides not matched to a gene: 10. The CDR3 sequence is 15 residues long. In DNA form, the CDR3 reads TGCGCCACAAGCGTACTAGCGGGTAGCTCCTACGAGCAGTACTTC. Translation: CATSVLAGSSYEQYF.

The rearrangement links TRBV15 to TRBJ2-1; 9 bases match TRBD1. V was clipped by 5 bases and J by 11 bases; unmatched bases: 10. CDR1 is LNHNV and CDR2 is YYDKDF in the germline V gene (reference sequence). This CDR3 has 14 residues. Here the CDR3 DNA reads TGTGCCACCAGCTCACGGACAGGGGATATGAAGCAGTTCTTC. Protein product: CATSSRTGDMKQFF.

This clone was found once. The chain couples TRBV27 to TRBJ2-7; TRBD1 might be the D (5 bases). The CDR3 has 13 amino acids. Germline lookup yields CDR1 MNHEY and CDR2 SMNVEV (reference sequence). Trimming shortened V by 2 bases and J by 3 bases, and 8 bases separated the two germline ends. The CDR3 reads CASSLGALYEQYF. The DNA for the CDR3 is TGTGCCAGCAGTTTAGGGGCCCTCTACGAGCAGTACTTC.

V gene TRBV6-6 combines with J gene TRBJ2-5; possibly TRBD2 for D (5 bases). V was clipped by 2 bases and J by 5 bases, with 6 bases between them. CDR1 is MNHNY and CDR2 is SVGAGI in the germline V gene (reference sequence). The CDR3 length is 12 residues. The CDR3 DNA follows: TGTGCCAGCAGTTACCCGGGGGAGACCCAGTACTTC. Its translation: CASSYPGETQYF.

The chain recombines TRBV27 with TRBJ2-1; 8 bases line up with TRBD1. Unmatched junction bases numbered 12, after V lost 7 bases and J lost 7 bases. The CDR3 runs 15 residues. CDR1 is MNHEY and CDR2 is SMNVEV in the germline V gene (reference sequence). CDR3 loop: CASNENPDRENEQFF. For the CDR3, the DNA is TGTGCCAGCAATGAAAACCCGGACAGGGAGAATGAGCAGTTCTTC.

The chain links TRBV10-3 to TRBJ2-7, with TRBD1 matching 12 bases. The CDR3 has 14 residues. Germline CDR1 ENHRY, CDR2 SYGVKD. Trimming cost V 6 bases and J 2 bases; bases outside gene matches: 2. DNA for the CDR3: TGTGCCATCAGGGGACAGGGGGCTACCTACGAGCAGTACTTC. Translating it yields CAIRGQGATYEQYF.

The chain is built from TRBV11-2 and TRBJ1-6, with D unclear. The length of the CDR3 is 13 residues. V was pared by 5 bases and J by 9 bases, with 11 bases between. The germline CDR1 and CDR2 sequences are SGHAT and FQNNGV. CDR3 nucleotides: TGTGCCAGCAGCCTCCAGACTCGTTCACCCCTCCACTTT. Its protein product is CASSLQTRSPLHF.

CDR3 DNA: TGTGCCAGCACGTTCGGGAACACTGAAGCTTTCTTT. Protein product: CASTFGNTEAFF. The chain is built from TRBV6-6 and TRBJ1-1, with D uncertain. V was cut by 7 bases and J by 1 base, with 7 bases left in between. Germline values: CDR1 MNHNY, CDR2 SVGAGI (reference sequence). The CDR3 is 12 residues long.

The J gene is TRBJ2-7, the V gene TRBV6-5; the match to TRBD2 covers 14 bases. Looked up from germline, CDR1 is MNHEY and CDR2 is SVGAGI. V was pared by 0 bases and J by 4 bases, with 2 bases of the junction left unmatched. The CDR3 spans 16 residues. The CDR3 spells CASSYSGLAGAYEQYF. The CDR3 DNA reads as TGTGCCAGCAGTTACTCGGGACTAGCGGGAGCGTACGAGCAGTACTTC.

The chain uses TRBV18 and TRBJ2-1; the match to TRBD2 covers 10 bases. V lost 1 base, J lost 2 bases, and 14 bases stayed unmatched. CDR3 length: 20 residues. Germline V gene data show CDR1 as KGHSH and CDR2 as LQKENI. In DNA form, the CDR3 reads TGTGCCAGCTCACCACAAACCAAACAGCGGGGGGGCAGGGCCTACAATGAGCAGTTCTTC. It yields the protein CASSPQTKQRGGRAYNEQFF.

The CDR3: CAVGQVLPAEQYF. In nucleotides, the CDR3 is TGTGCCGTTGGACAGGTTTTACCGGCCGAGCAGTACTTC. V gene TRBV15 combines with J gene TRBJ2-7; 7 bases are shared with TRBD1. Germline values: CDR1 LNHNV, CDR2 YYDKDF (reference sequence). This CDR3 contains 13 residues. V dropped 11 bases and J dropped 6; count of bases not matched to a gene: 13.

The J gene is TRBJ2-3, the V gene TRBV7-2; 10 positions match TRBD2. The length of the CDR3 is 16 residues. V lost 2 bases and J lost 6; bases outside the gene matches: 8. Germline V gives CDR1 SGHTA, CDR2 FQGNSA. Written as DNA, the CDR3 is TGTGCCAGCAGCTTATCGGGTAGCGGGGGGATTGATACGCAGTATTTT. It encodes CASSLSGSGGIDTQYF.

The gene calls are TRBV4-1 and TRBJ2-1, with 9 bases that match TRBD2. Germline loops: CDR1 MGHRA, CDR2 YSYEKL. V trimming: 2 bases; J trimming: 2 bases; junction bases outside the gene matches: 7. The CDR3 contains 17 residues. CDR3 amino acids: CASSQSHRGGAYNEQFF. The CDR3 nucleotides are TGCGCCAGCAGCCAAAGTCACCGCGGGGGGGCCTACAATGAGCAGTTCTTC.

The gene calls are TRBV7-9 and TRBJ1-2; 7 bases map to TRBD1. CDR3 length: 16 amino acids. Trimming took 5 bases from V and 1 from J; bases not matched to a gene: 10. Germline V lookup: CDR1 SEHNR, CDR2 FQNEAQ (reference sequence). CDR3 amino acids: CASSLRGQGLNYGYTF. CDR3 DNA: TGTGCCAGCAGCCTAAGGGGGCAGGGACTTAACTATGGCTACACCTTC.

The gene calls are TRBV7-2 and TRBJ2-3, with D hard to call. This CDR3 has 14 amino acids. The V and J ends lost 1 base and 4 bases respectively, with 9 bases between them. From germline, CDR1 is SGHTA and CDR2 FQGNSA. The CDR3 is CASSLGVSADTQYF. The DNA of the CDR3 is TGTGCCAGCAGCTTAGGAGTGAGCGCAGATACGCAGTATTTT.

V and J are TRBV7-6 and TRBJ2-5; D may be TRBD1 (5 bases). The CDR3 has 15 residues. V lost 1 base to trimming and J lost 3 bases, with 12 bases between them. Germline values: CDR1 SGHVS, CDR2 FNYEAQ. CDR3 in DNA: TGTGCCAGCAGCTTAGAGGGGTCAAGCGAAGAGACCCAGTACTTC. It yields the protein CASSLEGSSEETQYF.

The chain has TRBV29-1 and TRBJ2-5; 8 bases are shared with TRBD1. V was clipped by 3 bases and J by 4 bases; unmatched bases: 1. Germline-derived CDR1 and CDR2 are SQVTM and ANQGSEA. The CDR3 is 12 amino acids. As DNA, the CDR3 is TGCAGCGTTGACGACAGGGGAGAGACCCAGTACTTC. As protein: CSVDDRGETQYF.

In this sample, this clone turned up once. The gene calls are TRBV5-1 and TRBJ1-6; D may be TRBD1 (5 bases). Germline V gene sequence: CDR1 SGHRS, CDR2 YFSETQ. This CDR3 contains 14 residues. With 4 bases removed from V and 9 bases from J, the gap between germline ends came to 14 bases. The CDR3 loop reads CASSSMGGGSPLHF. CDR3 nucleotides: TGCGCCAGCAGCAGCATGGGGGGGGGTTCACCCCTCCACTTT.

This chain connects TRBV6-1 to TRBJ2-1; 7 bases agree with TRBD1. The V segment lost 3 bases and the J segment 3 bases; nucleotides outside the gene matches: 5. The CDR3 sequence is 15 residues long. Per germline, CDR1 MNHNS and CDR2 SASEGT. The CDR3 sequence is CASSDKGASYNEQFF. The CDR3 region has the DNA TGTGCCAGCAGTGATAAGGGGGCTAGCTACAATGAGCAGTTCTTC.

The genes are TRBV4-2 and TRBJ1-2; 8 bases match TRBD1. V trimming: 2 bases; J trimming: 4 bases; junction bases outside the gene matches: 9. From germline, CDR1 is LGHNA and CDR2 YNFKEQ. The CDR3 has 16 residues. CDR3: CASSQLGQGGSYGYTF. The CDR3 DNA follows: TGTGCCAGCAGCCAACTCGGACAGGGCGGTAGCTATGGCTACACCTTC.

The rearrangement links TRBV5-6 to TRBJ1-2, with D possibly TRBD1 on 5 matching bases. Trimming removed 0 bases from V and 2 bases from J, with 11 bases in between. CDR1 and CDR2 (germline): SGHDT, YYEEEE. This CDR3 has 15 residues. The CDR3 nucleotides are TGTGCCAGCAGCTTGGTTGGCGGACACAACTATGGCTACACCTTC. This codes for CASSLVGGHNYGYTF. Complete variable domain (other parts from reference TRBV5-6 and TRBJ1-2): DAGVTQSPTHLIKTRGQQVTLRCSPKSGHDTVSWYQQALGQGPQFIFQYYEEEERQRGNFPDRFSGHQFPNYSSELNVNALLLGDSALYLCASSLVGGHNYGYTFGSGTRLTVV.

The rearrangement uses TRBV10-3 and TRBJ2-5; D unclear. V lost 7 bases and J lost 4, with 13 bases in between. Per the germline V gene, CDR1 is ENHRY and CDR2 is SYGVKD. This CDR3 comprises 13 residues. The CDR3 sequence: CAITGQIGETQYF. The CDR3 nucleotides read TGTGCCATCACAGGCCAAATAGGAGAGACCCAGTACTTC.

The rearrangement joins TRBV2 to TRBJ1-2; 7 positions agree with TRBD1. Per germline, CDR1 SNHLY and CDR2 FYNNEI. The CDR3 is 14 amino acids. Trimming took 6 bases from V and 3 from J; bases not matched to a gene: 7. The CDR3 loop reads CASRGTAPHYGYTF. The DNA for the CDR3 is TGTGCCAGCAGGGGGACAGCACCCCACTATGGCTACACCTTC.